The rows below give T cell receptor beta chains drawn from one sample of a study of early T cells in non-severe SARS-CoV-2 infection. Each CDR3 protein gets one entry after TCRdb re-called the 5' RACE reads with MiXCR. Among 84,000 or so distinct CDR3 sequences, about 12% were seen once, and the ten largest hold about 2.7%. The sample taken for sequencing was whole blood. These receptors were obtained from an adult who was a healthcare worker with PCR-confirmed SARS-CoV-2 infection or an uninfected control (not recorded which). The conserved cysteine and the conserved F or W are not part of the CDR3 here. Fields, in order: J gene, V gene, CDR3 protein.

>TRBJ1-1|TRBV11-3
ARVRRIAEAF
>TRBJ1-2|TRBV30
ACTDRALPSNYGYT
>TRBJ2-7|TRBV28
ASSFTLWGTLEQY
>TRBJ2-4|TRBV19
ASSMGRHESTQY
>TRBJ2-6|TRBV5-1
ASSLEGTSGSGANVLT
>TRBJ1-1|TRBV4-1
ASSLRTGGDTEAF
>TRBJ1-5|TRBV6-5
ASSSTGYSNQPQH
>TRBJ1-5|TRBV19
ASSIEGPGGQPQH
>TRBJ2-3|TRBV19
ASSIGIRADTQY
>TRBJ2-1|TRBV9
ASSVVGRGRNEQF
>TRBJ1-6|TRBV6-1
ASKPGQGPSSPLH
>TRBJ1-1|TRBV14
ASSLHRGQGSPEAF
>TRBJ1-1|TRBV7-3
ASSPGPLSAEAF
>TRBJ2-7|TRBV12-5
ASGLAGVYEQY
>TRBJ2-1|TRBV21-1
ASSKVEALAGPSSYNEQF
>TRBJ1-2|TRBV7-6
ASSLVSTNYGYT
>TRBJ2-5|TRBV2
ASSGGGGIQETQY
>TRBJ2-7|TRBV18
ASSGQGGYEQY
>TRBJ2-7|TRBV7-2
ASSYRTGGYEQY
>TRBJ2-2|TRBV24-1
ATSDTGQPPAGELF
>TRBJ2-6|TRBV18
ASSLYGGGANVLT
>TRBJ1-2|TRBV7-6
ASSLNDGNYGYT
>TRBJ2-7|TRBV27
ASSSGVGIGEQY
>TRBJ2-3|TRBV29-1
SAGHSGRFDTQY
>TRBJ2-7|TRBV6-5
ASSYRVTSYEQY
>TRBJ2-5|TRBV20-1
SARGTEQETQY
>TRBJ2-2|TRBV28
ASRTMGGTGELF
>TRBJ1-1|TRBV20-1
SARPLTGADTEAF
>TRBJ2-5|TRBV13
ASSRITSGVVETQY
>TRBJ1-5|TRBV28
ASSYRHTSNQPQH
>TRBJ1-1|TRBV6-5
ASSTTDEAF
>TRBJ2-3|TRBV20-1
SASGGSRTDTQY
>TRBJ2-1|TRBV10-3
AISDFGLAGDYNEQF
>TRBJ2-2|TRBV7-3
ASSRPGQGNTGELF
>TRBJ2-7|TRBV2
ASSVVEGLEQY
>TRBJ2-5|TRBV10-3
AISESLGTRYQETQY
>TRBJ2-7|TRBV29-1
SVESGSRYEQY